Listed below are T cell receptor beta chains from one sample, sequenced in a study of blood T cells in healthy people across ages. TCRdb ran MiXCR on the 5' RACE reads and lists one entry per CDR3 protein. The top ten clones hold 10% to 15% of a sample with 650,000 to 1,000,000 distinct CDR3 sequences, around 36% of them seen once. The sequencing input was blood. The receptors here all came from a man aged 18-30 years in good health. CDR3s include the opening cysteine and the closing phenylalanine or tryptophan.

v_gene	CDR3aa
TRBV7-9	CASRRVYRRGQTNTEAFF
TRBV7-2	CASSPVGSGDTQYF
TRBV3-1	CASSQDPLQGSPYEQYF
TRBV2	CASTETRSGEQFF
TRBV5-1	CASSAGLLAGPTGELFF
TRBV29-1	CSVVGTGRFEETQYF
TRBV10-3	CASTTGRGYGYTF
TRBV12-3/TRBV12-4	CASHTSGDPGEKLFF
TRBV12-3/TRBV12-4	CASSSNFGEQYF
TRBV12-3/TRBV12-4	CASSLAGAQETQFF
TRBV29-1	CSVGQVLAGELFF
TRBV12-3/TRBV12-4	CASSFSGIEAPVSTDTQYF
TRBV15	CATSRVPRKETQYF
TRBV5-1	CASSYLNTEAFF
TRBV5-1	CASSFGQSTDTQYF
TRBV25-1	CASSEFGQGMGGELFF
TRBV25-1	CASSEPGDNYGYTF
TRBV27	CASSLGAPPGDTEAFF
TRBV6-6	CASSYLDVVEQYF
TRBV5-1	CASSSEGLAGASYNEQYF
TRBV7-2	CASSQGGGGNTIYF
TRBV4-2	CASSQGGAPTDTQYF
TRBV4-1	CASSQPGLVTGANVLTF
TRBV12-3/TRBV12-4	CASSLLGEAFF
TRBV5-1	CASSSPGTAPEAFF
TRBV12-3/TRBV12-4	CASSLPGGGVSGELFF
TRBV12-3/TRBV12-4	CACSFRDSRDEQYF
TRBV20-1	CSAREEGTTDSPLHF
TRBV4-3	CASSQALVGYEQYF
TRBV7-6	CASSQNYRDNGQFF
TRBV9	CASSVETSGGQLHSKQFF
TRBV5-6	CASRYRDLDSNTGELFF
TRBV7-3	CASRGTGHNEQYF